Here is one TCR beta chain with its context. Selected positively for CCR7 and CD45RO-negative, naive CD8 cells excluded terminally differentiated effector memory CD45RA+ cells. The sample comes from a study of shared clonotypes between healthy human individuals. Per germline, CDR1 SEHNR and CDR2 FQNEAQ (reference sequence). V trimming: 5 bases; J trimming: 4 bases; junction bases outside the gene matches: 12. The CDR3 has 16 amino acids. Clones were sequenced by immunoSEQ multiplex PCR, and TCRdb holds only the in-frame ones, with some missing. The sample holds roughly 590,000 clones, around 95% seen once.

The chain links TRBV7-9 to TRBJ2-3, with 7 bases matching TRBD2. The source of this sequence is a woman in her thirties in good health. The sequencing sample was made of naive CD8+ T cells sorted from blood. CDR3 in amino acids: CASSPILGTTADTQYF. CDR3 nucleotides: TGTGCCAGCAGCCCTATTTTGGGGACTACGGCAGATACGCAGTATTTT.